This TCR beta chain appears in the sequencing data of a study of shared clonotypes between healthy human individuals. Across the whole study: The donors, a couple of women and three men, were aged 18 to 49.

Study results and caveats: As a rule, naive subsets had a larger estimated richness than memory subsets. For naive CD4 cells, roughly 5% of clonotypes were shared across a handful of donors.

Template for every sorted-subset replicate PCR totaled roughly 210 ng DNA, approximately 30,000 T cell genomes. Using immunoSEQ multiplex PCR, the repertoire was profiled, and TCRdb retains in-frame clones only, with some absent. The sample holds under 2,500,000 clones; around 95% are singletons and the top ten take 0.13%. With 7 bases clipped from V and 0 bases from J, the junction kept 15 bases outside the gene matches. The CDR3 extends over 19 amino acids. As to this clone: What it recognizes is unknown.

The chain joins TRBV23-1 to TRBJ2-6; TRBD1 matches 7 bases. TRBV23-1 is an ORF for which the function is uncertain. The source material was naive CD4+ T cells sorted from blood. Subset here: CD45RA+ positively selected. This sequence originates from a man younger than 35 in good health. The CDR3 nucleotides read TGCGCCAGCATTCACCGTGGGACAGAAAGCCTCTCTGGGGCCAACGTCCTGACTTTC. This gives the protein CASIHRGTESLSGANVLTF.